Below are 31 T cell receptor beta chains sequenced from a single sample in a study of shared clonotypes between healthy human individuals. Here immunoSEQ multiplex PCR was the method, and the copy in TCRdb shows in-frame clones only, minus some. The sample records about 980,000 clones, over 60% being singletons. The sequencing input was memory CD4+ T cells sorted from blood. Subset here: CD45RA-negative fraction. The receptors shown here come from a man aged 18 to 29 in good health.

The CDR3 reads CASSRTGFVSYNEQFF. In nucleotides, the CDR3 is TGTGCCAGCAGCCGTACAGGGTTCGTCTCCTACAATGAGCAGTTCTTC. The chain uses TRBV5-6 and TRBJ2-1; a weak D match, TRBD1 (6 bases). This CDR3 spans 16 amino acids. V lost 4 bases to trimming and J lost 0 bases, with 14 bases between them. Germline CDR1 is SGHDT and CDR2 is YYEEEE.

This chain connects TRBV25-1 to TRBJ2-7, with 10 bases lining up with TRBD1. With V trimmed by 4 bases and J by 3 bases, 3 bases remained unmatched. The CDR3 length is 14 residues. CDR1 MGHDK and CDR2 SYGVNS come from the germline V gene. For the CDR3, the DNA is TGTGCCAGCAGTGCCGGGACAGGGGTCTACGAGCAGTACTTC. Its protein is CASSAGTGVYEQYF.

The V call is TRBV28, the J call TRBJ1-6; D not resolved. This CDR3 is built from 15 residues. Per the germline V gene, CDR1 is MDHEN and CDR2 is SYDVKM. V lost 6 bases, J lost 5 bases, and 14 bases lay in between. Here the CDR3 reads CASRIGQVNNSPLHF. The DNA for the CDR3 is TGTGCCAGCAGGATTGGGCAGGTGAATAATTCACCCCTCCACTTT. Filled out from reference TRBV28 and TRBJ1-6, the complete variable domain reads DVKVTQSSRYLVKRTGEKVFLECVQDMDHENMFWYRQDPGLGLRLIYFSYDVKMKEKGDIPEGYSVSREKKERFSLILESASTNQTSMYLCASRIGQVNNSPLHFGNGTRLTVT.

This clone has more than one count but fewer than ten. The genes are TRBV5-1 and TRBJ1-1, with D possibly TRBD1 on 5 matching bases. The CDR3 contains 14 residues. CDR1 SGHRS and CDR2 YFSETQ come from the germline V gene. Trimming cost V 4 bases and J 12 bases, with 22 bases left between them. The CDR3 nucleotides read TGCGCCAGCAGCCGGATGGTAGAGGCAGGGACGTCTTTCTTT. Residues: CASSRMVEAGTSFF.

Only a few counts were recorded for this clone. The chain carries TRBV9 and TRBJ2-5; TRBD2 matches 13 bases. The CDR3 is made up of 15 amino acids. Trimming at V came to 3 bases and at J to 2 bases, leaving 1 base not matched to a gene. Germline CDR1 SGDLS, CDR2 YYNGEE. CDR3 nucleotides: TGTGCCAGCAGCGCGACTAGCGGGGGGCAAGAGACCCAGTACTTC. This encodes CASSATSGGQETQYF.

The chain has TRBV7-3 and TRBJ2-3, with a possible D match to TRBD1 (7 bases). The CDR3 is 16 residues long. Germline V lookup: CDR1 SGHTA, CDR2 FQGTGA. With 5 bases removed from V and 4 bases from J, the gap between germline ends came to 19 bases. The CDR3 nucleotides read TGTGCCAGCAGCCCCCAGGGGGGTCGGGGGCCAGATACGCAGTATTTT. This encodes CASSPQGGRGPDTQYF. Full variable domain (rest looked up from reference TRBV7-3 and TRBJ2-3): GAGVSQTPSNKVTEKGKYVELRCDPISGHTALYWYRQSLGQGPEFLIYFQGTGAADDSGLPNDRFFAVRPEGSVSTLKIQRTERGDSAVYLCASSPQGGRGPDTQYFGPGTRLTVL.

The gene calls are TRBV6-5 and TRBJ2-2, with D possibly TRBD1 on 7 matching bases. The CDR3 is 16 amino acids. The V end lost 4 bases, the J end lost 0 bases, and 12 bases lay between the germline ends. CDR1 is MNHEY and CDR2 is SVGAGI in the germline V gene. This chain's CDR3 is CASSSQGRSNTGELFF. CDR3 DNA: TGTGCCAGCAGTTCACAGGGGAGGTCGAACACCGGGGAGCTGTTTTTT.

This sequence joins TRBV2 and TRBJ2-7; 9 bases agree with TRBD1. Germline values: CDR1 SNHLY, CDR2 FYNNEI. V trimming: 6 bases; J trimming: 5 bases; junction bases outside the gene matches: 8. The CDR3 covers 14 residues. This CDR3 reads CASRIQGAGNEQYF. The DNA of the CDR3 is TGTGCCAGCAGAATACAGGGGGCTGGGAACGAGCAGTACTTC.

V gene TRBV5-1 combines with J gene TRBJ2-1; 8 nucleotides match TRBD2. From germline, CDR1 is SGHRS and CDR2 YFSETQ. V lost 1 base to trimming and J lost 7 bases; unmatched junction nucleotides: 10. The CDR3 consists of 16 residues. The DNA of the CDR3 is TGCGCCAGCAGCTTGACGACGGGACTAGGGATAAATGAGCAGTTCTTC. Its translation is CASSLTTGLGINEQFF.

DNA of the CDR3: TGTGCCAGCAGTGAAGTCGGGCGGGGAGAGACCCAGTACTTC. Encoded protein: CASSEVGRGETQYF. The rearrangement links TRBV6-1 to TRBJ2-5; weak D call: TRBD2 (6 bases). The V end lost 1 base, the J end lost 4 bases, and 10 bases lay between the germline ends. CDR3 size: 14 residues. Germline loops: CDR1 MNHNS, CDR2 SASEGT.

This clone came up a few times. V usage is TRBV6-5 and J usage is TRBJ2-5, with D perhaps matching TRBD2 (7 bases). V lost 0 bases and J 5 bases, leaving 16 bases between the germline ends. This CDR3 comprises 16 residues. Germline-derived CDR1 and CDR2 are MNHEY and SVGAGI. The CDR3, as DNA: TGTGCCAGCAGTTACTCAATAGGGGGAGGGGTGGAGACCCAGTACTTC. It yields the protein CASSYSIGGGVETQYF.

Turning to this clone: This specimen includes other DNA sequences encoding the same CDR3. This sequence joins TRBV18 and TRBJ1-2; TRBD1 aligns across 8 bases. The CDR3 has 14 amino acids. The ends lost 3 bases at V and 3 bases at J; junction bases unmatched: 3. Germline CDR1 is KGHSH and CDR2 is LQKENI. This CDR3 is CASSPGTGDYGYTF. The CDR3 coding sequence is TGTGCCAGCTCACCCGGGACAGGCGACTATGGCTACACCTTC.

The CDR3 DNA is TGTGCCACCCTATCCGGGCCCACCACAGATACGCAGTATTTT. Its protein is CATLSGPTTDTQYF. This sequence joins TRBV6-5 and TRBJ2-3, with D hard to call. Deletions cut 10 bases from V and 2 bases from J, with 16 bases between. Germline V CDR1 and CDR2: MNHEY, SVGAGI. The length of the CDR3 is 14 residues.

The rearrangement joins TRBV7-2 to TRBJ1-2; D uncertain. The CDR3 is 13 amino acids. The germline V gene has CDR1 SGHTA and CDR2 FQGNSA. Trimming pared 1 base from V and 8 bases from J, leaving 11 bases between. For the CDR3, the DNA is TGTGCCAGCAGCTTAGACGGCCAGCGAGGCTACACCTTC. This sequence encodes CASSLDGQRGYTF.

CDR3 amino acids: CASSYSPGGADTQYF. In DNA form, the CDR3 reads TGTGCCAGCAGTTACTCCCCGGGAGGGGCAGATACGCAGTATTTT. The V call is TRBV6-6, the J call TRBJ2-3, with 8 bases matching TRBD2. From germline, CDR1 is MNHNY and CDR2 SVGAGI (reference sequence). Losses at the gene ends were 0 bases for V and 4 bases for J; bases not matched to a gene: 3. There are 15 residues in the CDR3.

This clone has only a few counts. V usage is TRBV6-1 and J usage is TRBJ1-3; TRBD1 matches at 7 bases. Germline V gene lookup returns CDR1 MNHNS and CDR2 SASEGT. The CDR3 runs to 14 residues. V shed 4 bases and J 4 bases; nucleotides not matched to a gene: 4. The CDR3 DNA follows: TGTGCCAGCAGTGGAGGGACAGTAGGAAACACCATATATTTT. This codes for CASSGGTVGNTIYF.

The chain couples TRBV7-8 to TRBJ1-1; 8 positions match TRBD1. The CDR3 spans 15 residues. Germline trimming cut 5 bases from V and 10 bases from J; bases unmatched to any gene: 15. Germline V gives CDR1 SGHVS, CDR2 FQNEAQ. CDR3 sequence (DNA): TGTGCCAGCAGCGCAGTATACCAGGGGGCTGGTGGAGCTTTCTTT. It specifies CASSAVYQGAGGAFF.

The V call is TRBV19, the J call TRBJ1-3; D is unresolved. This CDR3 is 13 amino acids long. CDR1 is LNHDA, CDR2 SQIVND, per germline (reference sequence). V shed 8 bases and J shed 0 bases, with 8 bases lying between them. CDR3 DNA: TGTGCCAGTCGGAGTTCCTCTGGAAACACCATATATTTT. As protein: CASRSSSGNTIYF.

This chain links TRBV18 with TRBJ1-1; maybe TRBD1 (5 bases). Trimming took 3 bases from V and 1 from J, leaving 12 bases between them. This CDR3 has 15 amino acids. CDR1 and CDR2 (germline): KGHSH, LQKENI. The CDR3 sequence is CASSPRDASNTEAFF. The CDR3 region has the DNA TGTGCCAGCTCACCGCGGGACGCCTCGAACACTGAAGCTTTCTTT.

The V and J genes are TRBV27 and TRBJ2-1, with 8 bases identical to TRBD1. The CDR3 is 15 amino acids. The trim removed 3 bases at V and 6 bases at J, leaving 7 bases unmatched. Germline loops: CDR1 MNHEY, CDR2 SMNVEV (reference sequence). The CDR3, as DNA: TGTGCCAGCAGTTTCCAGGACAGGGTAAGCAATGAGCAGTTCTTC. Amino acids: CASSFQDRVSNEQFF.

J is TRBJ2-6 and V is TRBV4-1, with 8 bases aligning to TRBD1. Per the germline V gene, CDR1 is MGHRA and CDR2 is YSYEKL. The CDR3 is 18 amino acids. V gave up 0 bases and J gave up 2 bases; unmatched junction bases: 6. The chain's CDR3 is CASSQDGTGGTGANVLTF. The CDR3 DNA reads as TGCGCCAGCAGCCAAGATGGGACAGGAGGAACTGGGGCCAACGTCCTGACTTTC.

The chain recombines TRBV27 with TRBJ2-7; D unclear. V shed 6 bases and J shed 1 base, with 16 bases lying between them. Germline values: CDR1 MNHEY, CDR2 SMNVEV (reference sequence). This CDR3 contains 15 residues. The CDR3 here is CASSPQALISYEQYF. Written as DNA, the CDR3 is TGTGCCAGCAGCCCTCAAGCTTTGATTTCCTACGAGCAGTACTTC.

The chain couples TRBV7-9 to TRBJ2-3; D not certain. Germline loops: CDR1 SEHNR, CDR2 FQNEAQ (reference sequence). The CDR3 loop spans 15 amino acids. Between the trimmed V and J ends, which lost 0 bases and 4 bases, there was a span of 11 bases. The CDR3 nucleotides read TGTGCCAGCAGCTTAGCCCCCCTTTTATCAGATACGCAGTATTTT. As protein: CASSLAPLLSDTQYF. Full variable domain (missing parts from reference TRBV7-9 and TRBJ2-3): DTGVSQNPRHKITKRGQNVTFRCDPISEHNRLYWYRQTLGQGPEFLTYFQNEAQLEKSRLLSDRFSAERPKGSFSTLEIQRTEQGDSAMYLCASSLAPLLSDTQYFGPGTRLTVL.

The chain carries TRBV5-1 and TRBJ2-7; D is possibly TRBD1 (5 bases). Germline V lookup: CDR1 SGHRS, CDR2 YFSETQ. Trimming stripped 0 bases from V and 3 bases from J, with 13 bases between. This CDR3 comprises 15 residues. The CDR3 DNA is TGCGCCAGCAGCTTGGGGGGCCCCGCGGTCTACGAGCAGTACTTC. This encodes CASSLGGPAVYEQYF.

In DNA form, the CDR3 reads TGCGCCAGCAGTGAATCCATTCTAGAGGCGGCAAGCTCCTACGAGCAGTACTTC. It is translated as CASSESILEAASSYEQYF. The chain uses TRBV10-2 and TRBJ2-7; no definite D call. The ends were cut back, 3 bases at V and 0 bases at J, with 21 bases in the middle. Germline lookup yields CDR1 WSHSY and CDR2 SAAADI. The CDR3 totals 18 residues.

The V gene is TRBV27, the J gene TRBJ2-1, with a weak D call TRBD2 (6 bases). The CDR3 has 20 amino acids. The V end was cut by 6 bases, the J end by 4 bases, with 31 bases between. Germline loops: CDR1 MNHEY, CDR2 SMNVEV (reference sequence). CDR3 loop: CASSYMPRQARGVRYNEQFF. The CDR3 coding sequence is TGTGCCAGCAGCTATATGCCTAGGCAGGCCCGCGGGGTCCGATACAATGAGCAGTTCTTC.

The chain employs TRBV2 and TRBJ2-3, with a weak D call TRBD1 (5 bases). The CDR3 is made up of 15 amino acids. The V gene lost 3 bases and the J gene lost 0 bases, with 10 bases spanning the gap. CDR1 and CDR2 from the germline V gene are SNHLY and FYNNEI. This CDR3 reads CASSDEQVSTDTQYF. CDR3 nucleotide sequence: TGTGCCAGCAGTGACGAACAGGTTAGCACAGATACGCAGTATTTT.

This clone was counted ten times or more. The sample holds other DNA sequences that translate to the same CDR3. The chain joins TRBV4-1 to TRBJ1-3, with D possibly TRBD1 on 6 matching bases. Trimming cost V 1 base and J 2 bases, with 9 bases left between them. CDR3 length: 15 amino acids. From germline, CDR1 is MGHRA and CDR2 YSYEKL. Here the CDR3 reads CASSQGQGTGNTIYF. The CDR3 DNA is TGCGCCAGCAGCCAAGGGCAGGGGACTGGAAACACCATATATTTT.

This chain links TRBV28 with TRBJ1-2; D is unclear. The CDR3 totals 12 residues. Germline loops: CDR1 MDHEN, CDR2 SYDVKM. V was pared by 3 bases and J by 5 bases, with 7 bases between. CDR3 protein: CASSLRVYGYTF. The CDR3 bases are TGTGCCAGCAGTTTGAGGGTTTATGGCTACACCTTC.

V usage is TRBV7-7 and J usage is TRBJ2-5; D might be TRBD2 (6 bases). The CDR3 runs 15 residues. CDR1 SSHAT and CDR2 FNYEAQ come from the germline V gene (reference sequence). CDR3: CASSPHPGTEGAQYF. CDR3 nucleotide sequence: TGTGCTAGCTCCCCGCATCCCGGGACTGAAGGGGCCCAGTACTTC.

The CDR3 loop reads CAISSGTETTGELFF. DNA of the CDR3: TGTGCCATCAGTTCCGGGACAGAAACCACCGGGGAGCTGTTTTTT. The V call is TRBV10-3, the J call TRBJ2-2; the match to TRBD1 covers 7 bases. CDR1 is ENHRY and CDR2 is SYGVKD in the germline V gene. The CDR3 spans 15 residues. The V gene end was trimmed by 5 bases and the J gene end by 4 bases; junction bases not matched to a gene: 7.